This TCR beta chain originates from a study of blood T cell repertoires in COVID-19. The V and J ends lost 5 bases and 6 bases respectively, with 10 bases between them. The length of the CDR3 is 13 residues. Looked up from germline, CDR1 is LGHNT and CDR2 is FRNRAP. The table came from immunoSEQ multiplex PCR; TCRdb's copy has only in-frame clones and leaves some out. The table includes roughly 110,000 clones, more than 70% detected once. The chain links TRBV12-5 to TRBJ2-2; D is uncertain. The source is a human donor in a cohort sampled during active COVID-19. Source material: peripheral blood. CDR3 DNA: TGTGCTAGTGGTCGTGCGCTAGCCGGGGAGCTGTTTTTT. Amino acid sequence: CASGRALAGELFF.